Given below is one T cell receptor beta chain in context. This sample stems from a study of shared clonotypes between healthy human individuals. Trimming took off 3 bases at V and 5 bases at J, with 8 bases between the two ends. This CDR3 has 13 amino acids. Germline-derived CDR1 and CDR2 are MGHRA and YSYEKL. Data came from immunoSEQ multiplex PCR; TCRdb stores just in-frame clones and leaves some out. The sample carries a few million clones, about 92% recorded once. The sequencing input was naive CD4+ T cells from PBMCs. Subset described: CD45RA+ positively selected. V usage is TRBV4-1 and J usage is TRBJ1-5; D remains ambiguous. The source is a man aged 18 to 30 in good health. Some clones in this sample may be carry-over from other donors' samples. The CDR3 DNA follows: TGCGCCAGCAGCCAGACCTTATATCAGCCCCAGCATTTT. The encoded protein is CASSQTLYQPQHF.